This T cell receptor (beta chain) was identified during a study of neoadjuvant nivolumab and ipilimumab in lung cancer. Looking at the study overall: Nivolumab 3 mg/kg was given days 1, 15 and 29, plus ipilimumab 1 mg/kg day 1 in combination. Overall study results and limits: Resected-tumor TCR richness correlated positively with pretherapy blood richness. A small number of samples were TCR sequenced.

CDR3 length: 16 amino acids. With 2 bases clipped from V and 2 bases from J, the junction kept 6 bases outside the gene matches. Germline loops: CDR1 SGDLS, CDR2 YYNGEE. Comment on this clone: As yet, its antigen is unknown.

The protocol was immunoSEQ multiplex PCR, while the TCRdb copy is restricted to in-frame clones and leaves out a portion. Of tens of thousands of clones listed, 65% to 85% are singletons. The chain joins TRBV9 to TRBJ2-3, with 9 bases that match TRBD2. This sequence originates from an adult with non-small cell lung cancer. The starting material was peripheral blood, obtained before neoadjuvant nivolumab, alone or with ipilimumab. The CDR3 loop reads CASSVQRGVTTDTQYF. Written as DNA, the CDR3 is TGTGCCAGCAGCGTGCAGCGGGGGGTCACCACAGATACGCAGTATTTT.